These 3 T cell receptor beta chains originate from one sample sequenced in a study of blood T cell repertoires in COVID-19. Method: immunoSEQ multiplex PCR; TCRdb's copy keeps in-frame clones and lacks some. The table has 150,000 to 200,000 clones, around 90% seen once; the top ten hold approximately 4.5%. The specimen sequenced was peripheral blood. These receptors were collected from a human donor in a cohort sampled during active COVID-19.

The DNA of the CDR3 is TGTGCCAGCAGCTTGAAGGGGCAGGGGGGCTACGAGCAGTACTTC. This codes for CASSLKGQGGYEQYF. This sequence joins TRBV5-5 and TRBJ2-7, with D maybe TRBD1 (7 bases). The V gene lost 1 base and the J gene lost 3 bases, with 14 bases spanning the gap. This CDR3 has 15 residues. CDR1 and CDR2 (germline): SGHKS, YYEKEE (reference sequence).

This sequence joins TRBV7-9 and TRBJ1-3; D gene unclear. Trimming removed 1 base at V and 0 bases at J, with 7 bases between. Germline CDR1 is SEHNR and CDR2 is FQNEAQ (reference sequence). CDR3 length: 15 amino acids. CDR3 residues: CASSLGQISGNTIYF. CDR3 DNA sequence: TGTGCCAGCAGCTTAGGGCAGATCTCTGGAAACACCATATATTTT. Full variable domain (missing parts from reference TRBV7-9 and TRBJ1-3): DTGVSQNPRHKITKRGQNVTFRCDPISEHNRLYWYRQTLGQGPEFLTYFQNEAQLEKSRLLSDRFSAERPKGSFSTLEIQRTEQGDSAMYLCASSLGQISGNTIYFGEGSWLTVV.

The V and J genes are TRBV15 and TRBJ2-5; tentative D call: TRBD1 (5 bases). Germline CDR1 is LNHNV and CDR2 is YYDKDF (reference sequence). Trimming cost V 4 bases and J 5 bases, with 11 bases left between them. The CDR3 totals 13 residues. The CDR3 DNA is TGTGCCACCAGCAATCAGGGCCCGGAGACCCAGTACTTC. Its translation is CATSNQGPETQYF.